This is a list of T cell receptor beta chains from one sample in a study of human T cells and chemical hapten exposure. TCRdb passed the RACE reads through MiXCR, listing each CDR3 protein once. Seen here are 38,000 or so distinct CDR3 sequences, approximately 7.6% observed once, and the top ten hold about 1.2%. Sequencing used whole blood, obtained in connection with sensitization to the hapten diphenylcyclopropenone (DPC). The receptors come from a woman aged 45 to 65 with alopecia areata. Some clones in this sample may be carry-over from other donors' samples. CDR3s include the opening cysteine and the closing phenylalanine or tryptophan.

V gene	J gene	CDR3 protein
TRBV5-1	TRBJ2-3	CASSSGQASTDTQYF
TRBV5-1	TRBJ2-1	CASSSLGQAYNEQFF
TRBV7-2	TRBJ1-4	CASSLAGKGEKLFF
TRBV29-1	TRBJ2-5	CSARRGGAAGAQYF
TRBV5-4	TRBJ2-3	CASSFRGQHTDTQYF
TRBV11-2	TRBJ2-7	CASSHSGLAVGEQYF
TRBV7-9	TRBJ2-7	CASSLIGLFANEQYF
TRBV7-9	TRBJ2-3	CASSLDGAGANTQYF
TRBV2	TRBJ2-4	CASSEGGPKNIQYF
TRBV20-1	TRBJ2-1	CSASNRVQGEQFF
TRBV18	TRBJ2-3	CASSPATRDTQYF
TRBV6-5	TRBJ2-1	CASSSSGQGGLAGVNEQFF
TRBV2	TRBJ1-1	CASRDKATRIGAFF
TRBV12-3/TRBV12-4	TRBJ1-6	CASRGADNSPLHF
TRBV9	TRBJ2-5	CASSLSGQGDVETQYF
TRBV12-5	TRBJ2-1	CASGSQGLAGAWGEQFF
TRBV6-1	TRBJ2-4	CASSEVARGAKNIQYF
TRBV28	TRBJ2-1	CASSPPGLPEIF
TRBV6-5	TRBJ1-1	CASGRGTRTEAFF
TRBV7-8	TRBJ1-5	CASSLWMGVGRNQPQHF
TRBV18	TRBJ1-4	CASSPSDRINEKLFF
TRBV4-2	TRBJ2-1	CASSQDWGGTYNEQFF
TRBV19	TRBJ2-7	CASSIRTVSEQYF
TRBV7-2	TRBJ1-1	CASSLPKGADTEAFF
TRBV29-1	TRBJ2-2	CSVARGRSGELFF